Shown below are 24 T cell receptor beta chains from a single sample sequenced in a study of neurological immune-mediated disorders. TCRdb analysed the 5' RACE reads with MiXCR anew, one entry per CDR3 protein. Of tens of thousands of distinct CDR3 sequences detected, 10% to 13% appear once; the ten largest clones hold approximately 6.3%. Sequencing input: PBMCs. The receptor source for this set is a woman in her thirties with HTLV-1-associated myelopathy (HAM/TSP).

Worth noting for this clonotype: Relative to the germline gene, one junction end is altered; a read error may explain this. V usage is TRBV7-2 and J usage is TRBJ2-7, with D possibly matching TRBD2 (6 bases). The CDR3 is made up of 14 amino acids. CDR1 is SGHTA, CDR2 FQGNSA, per germline. The CDR3 spells CASSLAGGFYEKYF. CDR3 coding DNA: TGTGCCAGCAGCTTAGCGGGGGGATTCTACGAGAAGTACTTC.

In its sample, this clonotype was seen a few times. The CDR3 region is CASSHGQGDQPQHF. DNA of the CDR3: TGTGCCAGCTCACACGGACAGGGCGATCAGCCCCAGCATTTT. The V gene is TRBV18, the J gene TRBJ1-5; TRBD1 matches 8 bases. V shed 4 bases and J 5 bases; nucleotides not matched to a gene: 4. CDR1 is KGHSH and CDR2 is LQKENI in the germline V gene. CDR3 length: 14 amino acids.

At least ten counts were recorded for this clonotype. The chain uses TRBV5-1 and TRBJ2-2; D may match TRBD1 or TRBD2 (6 bases each). Germline V gene lookup returns CDR1 SGHRS and CDR2 YFSETQ. The CDR3 extends over 15 amino acids. V lost 1 base and J 5 bases, leaving 12 bases between the germline ends. The CDR3 here is CASSLPGGGTGELFF. CDR3 nucleotides: TGCGCCAGCAGCTTGCCCGGGGGCGGAACCGGGGAGCTGTTTTTT.

The table lists this clonotype with many counts. The J gene is TRBJ2-1, the V gene TRBV7-2; 9 bases line up with TRBD2. The CDR3 is 17 residues long. Germline V CDR1 and CDR2: SGHTA, FQGNSA. Trimming at V came to 5 bases and at J to 1 base, leaving 9 bases not matched to a gene. The CDR3 bases are TGTGCCAGCAGCAAAGCGGGGGGTCGGCGTTCCTACAATGAGCAGTTCTTC. It is translated as CASSKAGGRRSYNEQFF.

In this sample, this clonotype turned up many times. The chain couples TRBV5-1 to TRBJ2-2; the D gene is possibly TRBD1 (5 bases). CDR3 size: 12 residues. Trimming took off 0 bases at V and 12 bases at J, with 9 bases between the two ends. Germline assignment: CDR1 SGHRS and CDR2 YFSETQ. This chain's CDR3 is CASSLEGRQLFF. The CDR3 DNA is TGCGCCAGCAGCTTGGAGGGGCGGCAGCTGTTTTTT.

Worth noting for this clonotype: Given a much more abundant clone one base away, this may be a read error. The J gene is TRBJ2-3, the V gene TRBV11-2, with 8 positions matching TRBD1. The germline V gene encodes CDR1 SGHAT and CDR2 FQNNGV. The CDR3 extends over 16 amino acids. DNA for the CDR3: TGTGCCAGCAGCTTAGGGACAGGGAGGAACACAGATAAGCAGTATTTT. It yields the protein CASSLGTGRNTDKQYF.

This clonotype was recorded at least ten times. This chain joins TRBV20-1 and TRBJ1-1; 7 bases are shared with TRBD1. The CDR3 runs to 12 residues. Germline-derived CDR1 and CDR2 are DFQATT and SNEGSKA (reference sequence). Trimming removed 6 bases from V and 3 bases from J; junction bases left unmatched: 4. In DNA, the CDR3 is TGCAGTGCCCAGACAGGGCACACTGAAGCTTTCTTT. It specifies CSAQTGHTEAFF.

This clonotype appeared many times. The rearrangement uses TRBV15 and TRBJ2-3; 8 bases match TRBD2. The V gene end was trimmed by 1 base and the J gene end by 1 base; junction bases not matched to a gene: 1. The germline V gene encodes CDR1 LNHNV and CDR2 YYDKDF (reference sequence). This CDR3 has 15 residues. For the CDR3, the DNA is TGTGCCACCAGCAGAGTGCGGGGGGGCACAGATACGCAGTATTTT. Its protein is CATSRVRGGTDTQYF.

This clonotype came up many times. The J gene is TRBJ2-3, the V gene TRBV20-1; 8 nucleotides agree with TRBD1. The germline gives CDR1 DFQATT, CDR2 SNEGSKA (reference sequence). CDR3 length: 14 amino acids. V shed 3 bases, J shed 4 bases, and the junction held 6 bases outside the gene matches. The CDR3, as DNA: TGCAGTGCTAGCCGGCAGGGGGCATCAGATACGCAGTATTTT. Translated, it gives CSASRQGASDTQYF.

This clonotype came up many times. This chain links TRBV14 with TRBJ2-2, with TRBD1 as a possible D gene (6 bases). Germline assignment: CDR1 SGHDN and CDR2 FVKESK. The CDR3 loop spans 18 amino acids. Deletions cut 4 bases from V and 0 bases from J, with 18 bases between. The CDR3: CASSRLRQGSANTGELFF. The CDR3 coding sequence is TGTGCCAGCAGCCGACTCCGGCAGGGGTCCGCGAACACCGGGGAGCTGTTTTTT.

This clonotype was observed at least ten times. This chain links TRBV6-6 with TRBJ1-1; D is unclear. Looked up from germline, CDR1 is MNHNY and CDR2 is SVGAGI (reference sequence). V lost 6 bases to trimming and J lost 2 bases, with 19 bases between them. The CDR3 totals 16 residues. CDR3 in DNA: TGTGCCAGCAGGAATACCGGGAGGCAGAAAAACACTGAAGCTTTCTTT. Encoded protein: CASRNTGRQKNTEAFF.

This clonotype was detected ten times or more. CDR3 in amino acids: CASSDDYQDEQYF. In nucleotides, the CDR3 is TGTGCCAGCAGTGATGATTATCAGGACGAGCAGTACTTC. This rearrangement joins TRBV6-1 to TRBJ2-7; D remains unclear. Germline V gene lookup returns CDR1 MNHNS and CDR2 SASEGT. Deletions cut 3 bases from V and 5 bases from J, with 11 bases between. The CDR3 is 13 amino acids.

This clonotype came up many times. The rearrangement uses TRBV13 and TRBJ1-6; the D gene is possibly TRBD1 (6 bases). V lost 5 bases, J lost 7 bases, and 21 bases lay in between. The length of the CDR3 is 17 residues. The germline CDR1 and CDR2 sequences are PRHDT and FYEKMQ (reference sequence). CDR3 nucleotide sequence: TGTGCCAGCAGCCTAAGAGTGCATACTAGGGGGAATTCACCCCTCCACTTT. Residues: CASSLRVHTRGNSPLHF.

The sample holds many counts of this clonotype. The chain is built from TRBV5-6 and TRBJ2-3; D ambiguous. Trimming took 4 bases from V and 0 from J, leaving 9 bases between them. The CDR3 covers 14 residues. Germline loops: CDR1 SGHDT, CDR2 YYEEEE. The CDR3 DNA reads as TGTGCCAGCAGCCCTCTAGACAGCACAGATACGCAGTATTTT. It is translated as CASSPLDSTDTQYF.

This clonotype was recorded many times. The chain carries TRBV19 and TRBJ1-2; D call uncertain. Germline V CDR1 and CDR2: LNHDA, SQIVND (reference sequence). V was cut by 5 bases and J by 7 bases, with 14 bases left in between. This CDR3 region has 13 residues. CDR3 DNA sequence: TGTGCCAGTAGTTCGCAACCTTGGAGTGGCTACACCTTC. Amino acid sequence: CASSSQPWSGYTF. The whole variable domain, remainder taken from reference TRBV19 and TRBJ1-2, is DGGITQSPKYLFRKEGQNVTLSCEQNLNHDAMYWYRQDPGQGLRLIYYSQIVNDFQKGDIAEGYSVSREKKESFPLTVTSAQKNPTAFYLCASSSQPWSGYTFGSGTRLTVV.

This clonotype was observed at least ten times. The rearrangement joins TRBV20-1 to TRBJ2-7; 11 bases agree with TRBD2. The V segment lost 3 bases and the J segment 7 bases; nucleotides outside the gene matches: 5. The CDR3 sequence is 13 residues long. Germline-derived CDR1 and CDR2 are DFQATT and SNEGSKA (reference sequence). DNA of the CDR3: TGCAGTGCTAGTTTAGCGGGGGGGCGAGAGCAGTACTTC. Amino acid sequence: CSASLAGGREQYF.

Ten or more counts support this clonotype. This sequence joins TRBV20-1 and TRBJ2-1; 10 bases fit TRBD1. V lost 6 bases, J lost 7 bases, and 12 bases stayed unmatched. CDR1 is DFQATT, CDR2 SNEGSKA, per germline (reference sequence). The CDR3 loop spans 15 amino acids. In DNA, the CDR3 is TGCAGTGCCGTCCCGGGACAGGGGCGGTCGAATGAGCAGTTCTTC. Translated: CSAVPGQGRSNEQFF.

Ten or more counts support this clonotype. The genes are TRBV20-1 and TRBJ2-1; 8 positions match TRBD2. The CDR3 runs 13 residues. In germline, CDR1 is DFQATT, CDR2 SNEGSKA (reference sequence). The junction had 4 bases not matched to a gene; V was cut back by 3 bases and J by 6 bases. The CDR3 reads CSASGGAFNEQFF. CDR3 sequence (DNA): TGCAGTGCTAGCGGGGGGGCCTTCAATGAGCAGTTCTTC.

The chain has TRBV5-1 and TRBJ2-3, with 8 bases that match TRBD1. Germline loops: CDR1 SGHRS, CDR2 YFSETQ. V was clipped by 4 bases and J by 5 bases; unmatched bases: 12. CDR3 size: 16 residues. The CDR3 sequence: CASSGTWTGRLDTQYF. The CDR3 DNA sequence: TGCGCCAGCAGCGGAACCTGGACAGGGCGGTTAGATACGCAGTATTTT.

Points on this clonotype: At one end, the junction sequence differs from germline, possibly due to a read error. The chain is built from TRBV30 and TRBJ1-5; the D gene is possibly TRBD1 (5 bases). CDR3 length equals 14 residues. Looked up from germline, CDR1 is GTSNPN and CDR2 is SVGIG (reference sequence). CDR3 in DNA: TGTGCCTGGAGTACCAGGGCTGGCAATCAGACCCAGCATTTT. It specifies CAWSTRAGNQTQHF. Full variable domain (remainder filled in from reference TRBV30 and TRBJ1-5): SQTIHQWPATLVQPVGSPLSLECTVEGTSNPNLYWYRQAAGRGLQLLFYSVGIGQISSEVPQNLSASRPQDRQFILSSKKLLLSDSGFYLCAWSTRAGNQTQHFGDGTRLSIL.

This clonotype was seen at least ten times. This chain uses TRBV7-9 with TRBJ1-6; a weak D match, TRBD1 (5 bases). Trimming took off 2 bases at V and 8 bases at J, with 10 bases between the two ends. The germline V gene encodes CDR1 SEHNR and CDR2 FQNEAQ (reference sequence). This CDR3 is 14 amino acids long. CDR3 DNA: TGTGCCAGCAGCTTAACGGGGCCATATTCACCCCTCCACTTT. As protein: CASSLTGPYSPLHF.

This clonotype was counted many times. The chain combines TRBV6-6 with TRBJ1-2; a weak D match, TRBD1 (6 bases). The CDR3 is made up of 13 amino acids. Germline V gives CDR1 MNHNY, CDR2 SVGAGI (reference sequence). Trimming cost V 4 bases and J 13 bases, with 19 bases left between them. In DNA, the CDR3 is TGTGCCAGCAGTTTGCCGGGGGCGCGGGGAATCACCTTC. Its protein product is CASSLPGARGITF.

The table lists this clonotype with many counts. This chain links TRBV20-1 with TRBJ2-2; D remains unclear. V was cut by 6 bases and J by 6 bases, with 11 bases left in between. CDR1 is DFQATT, CDR2 SNEGSKA, per germline (reference sequence). This CDR3 region has 12 residues. CDR3 nucleotides: TGCAGTGCAAGTAGGATCTCCGGGGAGCTGTTTTTT. Protein: CSASRISGELFF.

This clonotype has ten or more counts. The rearrangement uses TRBV6-5 and TRBJ1-2; D remains unclear. Per germline, CDR1 MNHEY and CDR2 SVGAGI. The CDR3 has 11 residues. The V gene lost 7 bases and the J gene lost 4 bases, with 7 bases spanning the gap. CDR3 region: CASTKGYGYTF. The CDR3 DNA is TGTGCCAGCACCAAAGGCTATGGCTACACCTTC.